Reported below is one T cell receptor (beta chain). What it binds is unknown. V lost 10 bases, J lost 2 bases, and 8 bases stayed unmatched. The CDR3 sequence is 15 residues long. Germline V lookup: CDR1 MNHNS, CDR2 SASEGT. The data stem from a study of blood T cells in healthy people across ages. The study, taken as a whole, reports: Naive T cell percentage showed a strong correlation with the diversity of TCR beta.

PCR was performed a second time for about 7 to 12 cycles using a sample-barcoded 5' primer and a J-beta primer mix. A template-switch adaptor that had 12 random nucleotides put a tag on each cDNA molecule. From the 5' RACE reads, TCRdb called clonotypes with MiXCR, one entry per CDR3 protein. The data show about 650,000 distinct CDR3 sequences, 32% seen once. Sample: blood. The chain has TRBV6-1 and TRBJ2-3, with TRBD2 matching 11 bases. The receptor's source is an elderly woman in good health. The CDR3 DNA reads TGTGCCACGTACGTGACTAGCGGGGCCACAGATACGCAGTATTTT. Amino acid sequence: CATYVTSGATDTQYF.